The 25 T cell receptor beta chains given below trace back to one sample, sequenced in a study of shared clonotypes between healthy human individuals. Assay: immunoSEQ multiplex PCR; the TCRdb copy retains only in-frame clones and omits some. The table shows approximately 2,200,000 clones, with 93% occurring only once. The naive CD8 population came from CD45RO-negative cells selected for CCR7, without terminally differentiated effector memory CD45RA+ cells. Sample: naive CD8+ T cells from PBMCs. Receptor source: a man aged 18 to 29 in good health. Some clones in this sample may be carry-over from other donors' samples.

This clone was observed a single time. This rearrangement joins TRBV5-6 to TRBJ1-5; D remains ambiguous. Trimming removed 1 base from V and 1 base from J, with 6 bases in between. Germline V gives CDR1 SGHDT, CDR2 YYEEEE. This CDR3 contains 14 residues. CDR3 DNA sequence: TGTGCCAGCAGCTTGAGGCTCAGCAATCAGCCCCAGCATTTT. Encoded protein: CASSLRLSNQPQHF.

V usage is TRBV5-4 and J usage is TRBJ1-5; a weak D match, TRBD1 (5 bases). V was trimmed by 0 bases and J by 3 bases, leaving 10 bases between them. The CDR3 extends over 15 amino acids. Germline V gives CDR1 SGHNT, CDR2 YYREEE (reference sequence). This CDR3 is CASSLGAGDNQPQHF. CDR3 bases: TGTGCCAGCAGCTTGGGAGCGGGGGACAATCAGCCCCAGCATTTT.

V and J are TRBV7-9 and TRBJ2-1; 7 nucleotides match TRBD1. Per germline, CDR1 SEHNR and CDR2 FQNEAQ (reference sequence). J gave up 1 base and V 5 bases, and 5 bases lay outside the gene matches. The CDR3 runs to 15 residues. The CDR3 DNA is TGTGCCAGCAGCCCTGGCAGGGGGTCCTACAATGAGCAGTTCTTC. Its translation: CASSPGRGSYNEQFF. Full variable domain (remainder filled in from reference TRBV7-9 and TRBJ2-1): DTGVSQNPRHKITKRGQNVTFRCDPISEHNRLYWYRQTLGQGPEFLTYFQNEAQLEKSRLLSDRFSAERPKGSFSTLEIQRTEQGDSAMYLCASSPGRGSYNEQFFGPGTRLTVL.

The rearrangement links TRBV6-4 to TRBJ1-2; TRBD1 is a possible D gene (6 bases). V dropped 3 bases and J dropped 4 bases, with 18 bases sitting between them. This CDR3 comprises 16 residues. CDR1 MRHNA and CDR2 SNTAGT come from the germline V gene. The CDR3: CASSETLGGSIYGYTF. CDR3 bases: TGTGCCAGCAGTGAGACATTAGGGGGATCCATCTATGGCTACACCTTC.

The chain employs TRBV7-9 and TRBJ1-1, with D possibly TRBD1 on 6 matching bases. The CDR3 consists of 13 residues. CDR1 and CDR2 from the germline V gene are SEHNR and FQNEAQ (reference sequence). V lost 1 base to trimming and J lost 11 bases, with 14 bases between them. Here the CDR3 reads CASSLGSRGCAFF. CDR3 coding DNA: TGTGCCAGCAGCTTAGGGAGTAGGGGGTGCGCTTTCTTT.

J is TRBJ2-2 and V is TRBV7-9, with D hard to call. Trimming stripped 6 bases from V and 4 bases from J, with 3 bases between. This CDR3 is 11 amino acids long. The germline gives CDR1 SEHNR, CDR2 FQNEAQ (reference sequence). Written as DNA, the CDR3 is TGTGCCAGCAGTGCCACCGGGGAGCTGTTTTTT. This gives the protein CASSATGELFF.

This sequence joins TRBV6-5 and TRBJ2-2; possibly TRBD2 for D (5 bases). The length of the CDR3 is 15 residues. Germline CDR1 reads MNHEY; CDR2 reads SVGAGI. V was clipped by 4 bases and J by 3 bases, with 12 bases between them. The CDR3 DNA sequence: TGTGCCAGCAGTTTAGATCGGGGTTACACCGGGGAGCTGTTTTTT. This gives the protein CASSLDRGYTGELFF.

The chain employs TRBV27 and TRBJ2-1, with 7 bases lining up with TRBD2. CDR3 length: 13 residues. The J segment lost 8 bases and the V segment lost 3 bases, leaving 4 bases of the junction unmatched. From germline, CDR1 is MNHEY and CDR2 SMNVEV (reference sequence). In DNA, the CDR3 is TGTGCCAGCAGTTTCCGACTAGCACATGAGCAGTTCTTC. Encoded protein: CASSFRLAHEQFF.

The J gene is TRBJ2-7, the V gene TRBV27; no clear D. V lost 5 bases and J 2 bases, leaving 13 bases between the germline ends. CDR3 size: 14 residues. Germline V gives CDR1 MNHEY, CDR2 SMNVEV (reference sequence). The CDR3: CASSPGVVTYEQYF. CDR3 DNA: TGTGCCAGCAGTCCCGGAGTAGTCACCTACGAGCAGTACTTC.

The gene calls are TRBV29-1 and TRBJ1-3; D not certain. Per the germline V gene, CDR1 is SQVTM and CDR2 is ANQGSEA. The V gene lost 3 bases and the J gene lost 0 bases, with 6 bases spanning the gap. The CDR3 spans 13 residues. Here the CDR3 reads CSVEARSGNTIYF. For the CDR3, the DNA is TGCAGCGTTGAGGCTCGCTCTGGAAACACCATATATTTT. Complete variable domain (other parts from reference TRBV29-1 and TRBJ1-3): SAVISQKPSRDICQRGTSLTIQCQVDSQVTMMFWYRQQPGQSLTLIATANQGSEATYESGFVIDKFPISRPNLTFSTLTVSNMSPEDSSIYLCSVEARSGNTIYFGEGSWLTVV.

This chain uses TRBV7-6 with TRBJ2-7; no clear D gene. V was shortened by 5 bases and J by 3 bases, with 14 bases between the two germline ends. The V gene's germline CDR1 is SGHVS and CDR2 FNYEAQ. The CDR3 runs 14 residues. The CDR3 reads CASSDRGAHYEQYF. CDR3 DNA: TGTGCCAGCAGCGATCGAGGAGCCCACTACGAGCAGTACTTC. Together with reference TRBV7-6 and TRBJ2-7, the CDR3 gives the full variable domain: GAGVSQSPRYKVTKRGQDVALRCDPISGHVSLYWYRQALGQGPEFLTYFNYEAQQDKSGLPNDRFSAERPEGSISTLTIQRTEQRDSAMYRCASSDRGAHYEQYFGPGTRLTVT.

This rearrangement joins TRBV7-9 to TRBJ2-6; D ambiguous. V was shortened by 3 bases and J by 0 bases, with 6 bases between the two germline ends. This CDR3 has 15 residues. Germline V CDR1 and CDR2: SEHNR, FQNEAQ (reference sequence). CDR3 coding DNA: TGTGCCAGCAGCTTTTGGGTCTCTGGGGCCAACGTCCTGACTTTC. It is translated as CASSFWVSGANVLTF. The full variable domain, with the rest looked up from reference TRBV7-9 and TRBJ2-6, is DTGVSQNPRHKITKRGQNVTFRCDPISEHNRLYWYRQTLGQGPEFLTYFQNEAQLEKSRLLSDRFSAERPKGSFSTLEIQRTEQGDSAMYLCASSFWVSGANVLTFGAGSRLTVL.

The chain joins TRBV15 to TRBJ2-5; perhaps TRBD2 as D (5 bases). The germline CDR1 and CDR2 sequences are LNHNV and YYDKDF (reference sequence). Trimming cost V 2 bases and J 5 bases, with 15 bases left between them. The CDR3 contains 15 residues. The CDR3 DNA sequence: TGTGCCACCAGCAGATCCAGAGGGATGCGGGAGACCCAGTACTTC. It specifies CATSRSRGMRETQYF.

This clone was recorded once. The chain uses TRBV6-6 and TRBJ2-2; D call uncertain. The CDR3 has 14 amino acids. V dropped 4 bases and J dropped 0 bases, with 6 bases sitting between them. Germline CDR1 reads MNHNY; CDR2 reads SVGAGI (reference sequence). The DNA of the CDR3 is TGTGCCAGCAGTTCCAACCCGAACACCGGGGAGCTGTTTTTT. It encodes CASSSNPNTGELFF.

Worth noting for this clone: This specimen includes other DNA sequences encoding the same CDR3. The chain has TRBV11-3 and TRBJ1-1, with D maybe TRBD1 (6 bases). V dropped 3 bases and J dropped 1 base, with 9 bases sitting between them. The CDR3 contains 14 residues. Per the germline V gene, CDR1 is SGHNT and CDR2 is YENEEA. The CDR3 DNA sequence: TGTGCCAGCAGCTTGGGGGGGCCGAACACTGAAGCTTTCTTT. Translated: CASSLGGPNTEAFF. Complete variable domain (other parts from reference TRBV11-3 and TRBJ1-1): EAGVVQSPRYKIIEKKQPVAFWCNPISGHNTLYWYLQNLGQGPELLIRYENEEAVDDSQLPKDRFSAERLKGVDSTLKIQPAELGDSAVYLCASSLGGPNTEAFFGQGTRLTVV.

The chain employs TRBV9 and TRBJ2-1, with D tentatively TRBD2 (5 bases). Trimming took off 3 bases at V and 9 bases at J, with 19 bases between the two ends. The CDR3 is 15 amino acids. Germline values: CDR1 SGDLS, CDR2 YYNGEE. This CDR3 reads CASSGREPSLTEQFF. The CDR3 DNA sequence: TGTGCCAGCAGCGGTCGAGAGCCTAGCTTAACTGAGCAGTTCTTC.

The chain joins TRBV4-1 to TRBJ2-1; maybe TRBD2 (6 bases). The CDR3 is 17 amino acids. V gave up 5 bases and J gave up 0 bases, with 17 bases separating them. Germline V CDR1 and CDR2: MGHRA, YSYEKL. CDR3 DNA: TGCGCCAGCAGCGCTAGAACTAGCCCCCGCTCCTACAATGAGCAGTTCTTC. It is translated as CASSARTSPRSYNEQFF.

V gene TRBV5-4 combines with J gene TRBJ2-7, with D possibly TRBD2 on 5 matching bases. From germline, CDR1 is SGHNT and CDR2 YYREEE (reference sequence). This CDR3 contains 14 residues. V shed 4 bases and J shed 4 bases, with 15 bases lying between them. CDR3 in DNA: TGTGCCAGCAGCCTCGGTGCGGGTGGTTACGAGCAGTACTTC. Protein: CASSLGAGGYEQYF.

The CDR3 is CASSLPPRPEQFF. The CDR3 DNA follows: TGTGCCAGCAGCTTACCCCCCCGCCCTGAGCAGTTCTTC. The chain couples TRBV7-2 to TRBJ2-1, with D hard to call. Germline V gives CDR1 SGHTA, CDR2 FQGNSA. CDR3 length: 13 residues. With 2 bases removed from V and 9 bases from J, the gap between germline ends came to 11 bases.

Comments on this clone: Other DNA sequences within the sample encode an identical CDR3. V is TRBV9 and J is TRBJ1-1; TRBD1 is a possible D gene (5 bases). The CDR3 sequence is 13 residues long. Trimming pared 0 bases from V and 5 bases from J, leaving 8 bases between. The germline V gene encodes CDR1 SGDLS and CDR2 YYNGEE. The CDR3 nucleotides are TGTGCCAGCAGCGTAGGGGGCAGAACTGAAGCTTTCTTT. Its protein is CASSVGGRTEAFF.

The genes are TRBV6-5 and TRBJ1-4; maybe TRBD1 (5 bases). Germline lookup yields CDR1 MNHEY and CDR2 SVGAGI. The V end was cut by 1 base, the J end by 8 bases, with 14 bases between. The CDR3 is 15 amino acids. This CDR3 is CASSYYRGPREKLFF. CDR3 bases: TGTGCCAGCAGTTACTATCGGGGCCCCCGCGAAAAACTGTTTTTT.

The chain carries TRBV29-1 and TRBJ2-5; D not resolved. With the DNA end fitting TRBJ2-7 better, the J assignment may be wrong. Germline values: CDR1 SQVTM, CDR2 ANQGSEA. CDR3 length: 13 amino acids. The CDR3 reads CSVVTGVTYEQYF. The DNA of the CDR3 is TGCAGCGTTGTAACGGGCGTTACCTACGAGCAGTACTTC.

This chain links TRBV7-9 with TRBJ2-7, with 8 nucleotides matching TRBD1. After removal of 8 bases from V and 3 bases from J, the junction contained 3 bases not matched to a gene. Germline CDR1 SEHNR, CDR2 FQNEAQ (reference sequence). The CDR3 totals 12 residues. The CDR3 coding sequence is TGTGCCAGCGGACAGGGAAACTACGAGCAGTACTTC. It codes for CASGQGNYEQYF.

This chain connects TRBV28 to TRBJ1-5, with no clear D. Trimming stripped 6 bases from V and 1 base from J, with 10 bases between. Germline CDR1 is MDHEN and CDR2 is SYDVKM. CDR3 length: 14 amino acids. CDR3 sequence: CASSPFGSNQPQHF. The CDR3 nucleotides are TGTGCCAGCAGCCCTTTTGGCAGCAATCAGCCCCAGCATTTT.

CDR3 coding DNA: TGTGCCAGCAGCTCTTTCGACAGGGCTTATGGCTACACCTTC. It encodes CASSSFDRAYGYTF. The gene calls are TRBV7-8 and TRBJ1-2; 7 bases map to TRBD1. The CDR3 is made up of 14 amino acids. Germline-derived CDR1 and CDR2 are SGHVS and FQNEAQ. V was pared by 4 bases and J by 5 bases, with 7 bases of the junction left unmatched. The variable domain in full, with the rest retrieved from reference TRBV7-8 and TRBJ1-2, is GAGVSQSPRYKVAKRGQDVALRCDPISGHVSLFWYQQALGQGPEFLTYFQNEAQLDKSGLPSDRFFAERPEGSVSTLKIQRTQQEDSAVYLCASSSFDRAYGYTFGSGTRLTVV.